This T cell receptor beta chain was documented in a study of T cell clones after liver transplantation. The data were produced by immunoSEQ multiplex PCR, yet TCRdb's version contains in-frame clones alone and is incomplete. Among approximately 68,000 clones, approximately 80% were seen once, and the ten largest hold about 0.6%. Germline loops: CDR1 LNHNV, CDR2 YYDKDF (reference sequence). CDR3 length: 18 amino acids. Trimming removed 0 bases from V and 0 bases from J, with 14 bases in between. This clone has only one observation. The sequencing here drew on CD4+ T cells from blood, taken before liver transplant. This receptor was identified in a human donor who received a liver transplant. The chain couples TRBV15 to TRBJ1-4; no firm D call. CDR3 residues: CATSRDLAGGATNEKLFF. For the CDR3, the DNA is TGTGCCACCAGCAGAGATCTGGCGGGCGGGGCAACTAATGAAAAACTGTTTTTT.